These 27 T cell receptor beta chains came from one sample sequenced in a study of blood T cell repertoires in COVID-19. The repertoire was sequenced with immunoSEQ multiplex PCR; TCRdb's copy has only in-frame clones and lacks some. The table includes 310,000 or so clones, approximately 82% detected once. The material sequenced was peripheral blood. Receptors were obtained from a woman in her forties or fifties with acute or convalescent COVID-19.

The chain has TRBV7-2 and TRBJ1-4; 8 bases are a match to TRBD1. The germline gives CDR1 SGHTA, CDR2 FQGNSA. This CDR3 spans 15 amino acids. V was clipped by 2 bases and J by 7 bases; unmatched bases: 6. The CDR3 region is CASSLSGQGGEKLFF. The CDR3 region has the DNA TGTGCCAGCAGCTTATCCGGACAGGGAGGTGAAAAACTGTTTTTT. Filled out from reference TRBV7-2 and TRBJ1-4, the complete variable domain reads GAGVSQSPSNKVTEKGKDVELRCDPISGHTALYWYRQSLGQGLEFLIYFQGNSAPDKSGLPSDRFSAERTGGSVSTLTIQRTQQEDSAVYLCASSLSGQGGEKLFFGSGTQLSVL.

This clone was recorded only once. This rearrangement joins TRBV19 to TRBJ1-1; 8 bases map to TRBD1. The CDR3 consists of 13 residues. Germline CDR1 LNHDA, CDR2 SQIVND (reference sequence). Trimming removed 4 bases from V and 11 bases from J; junction bases left unmatched: 9. The CDR3 nucleotides are TGTGCCAGTAGTACCCTAGACAGGGGAAGGGCTTTCTTT. Translating gives CASSTLDRGRAFF.

The rearrangement links TRBV5-1 to TRBJ2-1; maybe TRBD2 (5 bases). V was shortened by 1 base and J by 3 bases, with 5 bases between the two germline ends. In germline, CDR1 is SGHRS, CDR2 YFSETQ. The CDR3 is 13 residues long. DNA for the CDR3: TGCGCCAGCAGCTTGACTAGCTACAATGAGCAGTTCTTC. Translating gives CASSLTSYNEQFF. The variable domain in full, completed from reference TRBV5-1 and TRBJ2-1, reads KAGVTQTPRYLIKTRGQQVTLSCSPISGHRSVSWYQQTPGQGLQFLFEYFSETQRNKGNFPGRFSGRQFSNSRSEMNVSTLELGDSALYLCASSLTSYNEQFFGPGTRLTVL.

The V and J genes are TRBV21-1 and TRBJ1-5; the listed D gene, TRBD1, was not tested against the DNA. TRBV21-1 counts as a pseudogene. The CDR3 extends over 18 amino acids. CDR3 in DNA: TGTGCCAGCAGCCCGGACAGGGAGGGACGAGTTGGCAATCAGCCCCAGCATTTT. It codes for CASSPDREGRVGNQPQHF.

The V call is TRBV5-6, the J call TRBJ2-7; 9 bases agree with TRBD2. This CDR3 region has 16 residues. CDR1 is SGHDT and CDR2 is YYEEEE in the germline V gene. V dropped 3 bases and J dropped 4; count of bases not matched to a gene: 11. CDR3 sequence: CASSSSPLAGYYEQYF. For the CDR3, the DNA is TGTGCCAGCAGCTCGTCCCCCCTAGCGGGATATTACGAGCAGTACTTC.

V and J are TRBV7-9 and TRBJ2-2; the D gene is possibly TRBD1 (5 bases). Trimming stripped 0 bases from V and 5 bases from J, with 22 bases between. Germline assignment: CDR1 SEHNR and CDR2 FQNEAQ (reference sequence). The CDR3 contains 19 residues. This chain's CDR3 is CASSLALNLGPRWTGELFF. The CDR3 nucleotides read TGTGCCAGCAGCTTAGCGCTAAATCTGGGGCCGCGATGGACCGGGGAGCTGTTTTTT.

This rearrangement joins TRBV10-3 to TRBJ1-1; 10 nucleotides match TRBD1. In germline, CDR1 is ENHRY, CDR2 SYGVKD. The CDR3 length is 16 residues. V lost 4 bases, J lost 0 bases, and 5 bases stayed unmatched. CDR3 region: CAISVDRGRMNTEAFF. DNA for the CDR3: TGTGCCATCAGTGTAGACAGGGGGCGGATGAACACTGAAGCTTTCTTT.

This clone appeared a few times. The chain carries TRBV27 and TRBJ1-6, with D hard to call. CDR3 length: 16 amino acids. Trimming removed 5 bases at V and 4 bases at J, with 15 bases between. Germline CDR1 and CDR2: MNHEY and SMNVEV (reference sequence). The CDR3 sequence: CASSRLMGGYNSPLHF. CDR3 coding DNA: TGTGCCAGCAGTCGTTTAATGGGCGGGTATAATTCACCCCTCCACTTT.

This clone was detected once. The V gene is TRBV9, the J gene TRBJ2-2; TRBD1 matches at 9 bases. Germline V gene lookup returns CDR1 SGDLS and CDR2 YYNGEE. CDR3 length: 16 residues. Germline trimming cut 4 bases from V and 7 bases from J; bases unmatched to any gene: 11. CDR3 in DNA: TGTGCCAGCAGCTCTCGGGACAGGGTTTCGGGCGGGGAGCTGTTTTTT. Protein: CASSSRDRVSGGELFF.

This clone was seen only a few times. The V call is TRBV30, the J call TRBJ2-7; possible D gene TRBD2, 5 bases. In germline, CDR1 is GTSNPN, CDR2 SVGIG (reference sequence). The CDR3 is made up of 14 amino acids. The ends were cut back, 0 bases at V and 3 bases at J, with 12 bases in the middle. CDR3 residues: CAWSVAGLIYEQYF. The CDR3 DNA is TGTGCCTGGAGTGTAGCAGGACTTATCTACGAGCAGTACTTC.

This clone was seen a handful of times. The chain uses TRBV6-5 and TRBJ1-5, with D perhaps TRBD1 (6 bases). The germline V gene encodes CDR1 MNHEY and CDR2 SVGAGI. V lost 8 bases to trimming and J lost 4 bases, with 15 bases between them. This CDR3 has 14 amino acids. CDR3 region: CASSVAGVNQPQHF. The CDR3 coding sequence is TGTGCCAGCTCTGTGGCAGGGGTTAATCAGCCCCAGCATTTT.

The rearrangement links TRBV30 to TRBJ1-1; 10 bases are shared with TRBD1. CDR3 length: 17 residues. Germline assignment: CDR1 GTSNPN and CDR2 SVGIG (reference sequence). V lost 5 bases, J lost 3 bases, and 15 bases stayed unmatched. The CDR3 region is CAWHDPRDRGWDTEAFF. CDR3 nucleotide sequence: TGTGCCTGGCACGACCCCCGGGACAGGGGATGGGACACTGAAGCTTTCTTT.

The chain employs TRBV5-4 and TRBJ2-1; TRBD1 matches at 9 bases. The CDR3 loop spans 16 amino acids. Looked up from germline, CDR1 is SGHNT and CDR2 is YYREEE (reference sequence). V dropped 4 bases and J dropped 2; count of bases not matched to a gene: 7. Written as DNA, the CDR3 is TGTGCCAGCAGCACCGACCGGGACAGGGCCTACAATGAGCAGTTCTTC. This sequence encodes CASSTDRDRAYNEQFF.

V gene TRBV5-5 combines with J gene TRBJ2-3; D gene unclear. The germline V gene has CDR1 SGHKS and CDR2 YYEKEE (reference sequence). The CDR3 covers 11 residues. Trimming pared 3 bases from V and 6 bases from J, leaving 5 bases between. CDR3 amino acids: CASSYADTQYF. In nucleotides, the CDR3 is TGTGCCAGCAGCTATGCGGATACGCAGTATTTT.

V gene TRBV7-9 combines with J gene TRBJ2-3, with 7 bases fitting TRBD1. This CDR3 region has 14 residues. Germline V gives CDR1 SEHNR, CDR2 FQNEAQ (reference sequence). V shed 5 bases and J 4 bases; nucleotides not matched to a gene: 6. The CDR3 bases are TGTGCCAGCAGCACTTACAGGGGCGCAGATACGCAGTATTTT. Its translation is CASSTYRGADTQYF.

V is TRBV5-1 and J is TRBJ1-2, with 10 positions matching TRBD1. J lost 8 bases, V lost 4 bases, and 8 bases had no gene match. Germline-derived CDR1 and CDR2 are SGHRS and YFSETQ. The CDR3 is 14 amino acids. The CDR3 reads CASSLRTGGRGYTF. The CDR3, as DNA: TGCGCCAGCAGCCTCCGGACAGGGGGTAGAGGCTACACCTTC.

V is TRBV12-3 or TRBV12-4 and J is TRBJ2-3, with D tentatively TRBD1 (5 bases). V was cut by 5 bases and J by 6 bases, with 6 bases left in between. The CDR3 consists of 11 residues. This CDR3 reads CASSHRDTQYF. The CDR3 DNA reads as TGTGCCAGCAGTCACAGGGATACGCAGTATTTT.

This CDR3 reads CASSFQETQYF. In nucleotides, the CDR3 is TGTGCCAGCAGCTTCCAGGAGACCCAGTACTTC. The gene calls are TRBV11-2 and TRBJ2-5; D remains ambiguous. V was trimmed by 3 bases and J by 5 bases, leaving 4 bases between them. Per germline, CDR1 SGHAT and CDR2 FQNNGV. The CDR3 covers 11 residues.

The chain has TRBV18 and TRBJ2-5, with D possibly matching TRBD1 (5 bases). The CDR3 extends over 13 amino acids. The V end lost 4 bases, the J end lost 6 bases, and 12 bases lay between the germline ends. Germline CDR1 is KGHSH and CDR2 is LQKENI. Here the CDR3 reads CASSRRGDKTQYF. CDR3 sequence (DNA): TGTGCCAGCTCACGAAGGGGTGATAAGACCCAGTACTTC.

Comment on this clone: The same CDR3 also results from other DNA sequences found in this sample. The chain joins TRBV24-1 to TRBJ1-4; 9 nucleotides line up with TRBD1. Trimming cost V 4 bases and J 7 bases; bases outside gene matches: 6. CDR3 length equals 15 residues. Looked up from germline, CDR1 is KGHDR and CDR2 is SFDVKD. CDR3 protein: CATSDPGTGSEKLFF. Here the CDR3 DNA reads TGTGCCACCAGTGACCCTGGGACAGGGAGTGAAAAACTGTTTTTT.

The V call is TRBV9, the J call TRBJ2-3; 7 bases line up with TRBD2. J lost 8 bases, V lost 4 bases, and 7 bases had no gene match. The CDR3 is made up of 13 amino acids. Germline V CDR1 and CDR2: SGDLS, YYNGEE. The DNA of the CDR3 is TGTGCCAGCAGCTTAGGACTAGGCGTTACGCAGTATTTT. Protein: CASSLGLGVTQYF.

The chain carries TRBV5-4 and TRBJ1-2; unclear D gene. V was shortened by 4 bases and J by 0 bases, with 13 bases between the two germline ends. From germline, CDR1 is SGHNT and CDR2 YYREEE (reference sequence). The CDR3 spans 15 residues. CDR3 sequence (DNA): TGTGCCAGCAGCCCCTCGGGGTCTTCTAACTATGGCTACACCTTC. Protein sequence: CASSPSGSSNYGYTF.

This chain links TRBV6-5 with TRBJ1-1; 10 nucleotides match TRBD1. The germline CDR1 and CDR2 sequences are MNHEY and SVGAGI. CDR3 length: 15 residues. V lost 2 bases to trimming and J lost 5 bases; unmatched junction nucleotides: 5. In DNA, the CDR3 is TGTGCCAGCAGTTACCGTGACAGGGGGCGGACTGAAGCTTTCTTT. Translation gives CASSYRDRGRTEAFF.

V is TRBV5-1 and J is TRBJ1-6, with a tentative D call TRBD1 (5 bases). With 0 bases removed from V and 6 bases from J, the gap between germline ends came to 7 bases. The germline V gene has CDR1 SGHRS and CDR2 YFSETQ. The CDR3 consists of 14 residues. CDR3 region: CASSLGQLNSPLHF. CDR3 in DNA: TGCGCCAGCAGCTTGGGACAGCTTAATTCACCCCTCCACTTT.

This clone was seen once. The rearrangement uses TRBV5-1 and TRBJ2-7; 7 nucleotides line up with TRBD2. Germline V lookup: CDR1 SGHRS, CDR2 YFSETQ. The CDR3 length is 15 residues. V lost 3 bases to trimming and J lost 0 bases; unmatched junction nucleotides: 6. This chain's CDR3 is CASSSGLPSSYEQYV. CDR3 nucleotide sequence: TGCGCCAGCAGCTCGGGACTACCTAGCTCCTACGAGCAGTACGTC.

Note on this clone: The sample holds other DNA sequences that translate to the same CDR3. The rearrangement joins TRBV5-4 to TRBJ1-6; D not resolved. The germline V gene encodes CDR1 SGHNT and CDR2 YYREEE (reference sequence). The CDR3 extends over 15 amino acids. The V end lost 1 base, the J end lost 1 base, and 6 bases lay between the germline ends. CDR3 in amino acids: CASSLKRSYNSPLHF. CDR3 DNA: TGTGCCAGCAGCTTGAAGAGGTCCTATAATTCACCCCTCCACTTT.

This clone was found once. The chain combines TRBV10-1 with TRBJ1-1; D uncertain. Per germline, CDR1 WNHNN and CDR2 SYGVQD (reference sequence). The CDR3 runs to 12 residues. V was clipped by 0 bases and J by 8 bases, with 7 bases between them. Here the CDR3 DNA reads TGCGCCAGCAGTGAGTCGAACGGGGAAGCTTTCTTT. It yields the protein CASSESNGEAFF.